The rows below give T cell receptor beta chains drawn from one sample of a study of immune characteristics of hereditary and idiopathic chronic pancreatitis. Some clones are missing from TCRdb's copy, which holds only in-frame ones; the method was immunoSEQ multiplex PCR. Here the sample spans 1,500 to 2,000 clones, around four fifths being singletons. The sample taken for sequencing was pancreas tissue with hereditary chronic pancreatitis. These receptors were obtained from a human donor with chronic pancreatitis. Both conserved end residues are part of each CDR3. The D gene is left open where the match is weak. Size tells how often a clone was seen (once, few, many) or the class of an expanded clone, and some rows leave it out.

CDR3 protein	CDR3 DNA	clone size	D gene	J gene	V gene
CASSLEASTGGGPYEQYF	TGTGCCAGCAGCTTAGAGGCCTCTACCGGGGGGGGGCCCTACGAGCAGTACTTC	NA	TRBD2	TRBJ2-7	TRBV7-6
CASSQEGGNYGYTF	TGCGCCAGCAGCCAAGAAGGGGGTAACTATGGCTACACCTTC	NA	NA	TRBJ1-2	TRBV4-1
CASSEGDTQYF	TGTGCCAGCTCGGAGGGAGATACGCAGTATTTT	NA	NA	TRBJ2-3	TRBV18
CASSLGGLFGYNEQFF	TGCGCCAGCAGCTTGGGGGGACTATTCGGGTACAATGAGCAGTTCTTC	once	TRBD2	TRBJ2-1	TRBV5-1
CASSGGTDNSPLHF	TGTGCCAGCAGCGGGGGCACGGATAATTCACCCCTCCACTTT	NA	NA	TRBJ1-6	TRBV19
CASSLYWTEQFF	TGTGCCAGCAGTTTATATTGGACAGAGCAGTTCTTC	NA	NA	TRBJ2-1	TRBV28
CASSPLSNYGYTF	TGTGCCAGCAGCCCTCTGTCTAACTATGGCTACACCTTC	NA	NA	TRBJ1-2	TRBV7-9
CATSDTHSGGDGYTF	TGTGCCACCAGTGATACCCACTCGGGGGGCGATGGCTACACCTTC	NA	NA	TRBJ1-2	TRBV24-1
CASSIAVFANEQFF	TGTGCCAGTAGTATAGCCGTCTTCGCTAATGAGCAGTTCTTC	NA	NA	TRBJ2-1	TRBV19
CASRGTVNTEAFF	TGTGCCAGCAGGGGGACGGTGAACACTGAAGCTTTCTTT	NA	NA	TRBJ1-1	TRBV6-5
CASSVDGEPYEQYF	TGTGCCAGCAGCGTAGACGGGGAACCCTACGAGCAGTACTTC	large	NA	TRBJ2-7	TRBV9
CASSLEPGLNEKLFF	TGTGCCAGCAGCTTGGAACCAGGCCTTAATGAAAAACTGTTTTTT	NA	NA	TRBJ1-4	TRBV5-4
CASSVGLENIQYF	TGCGCCAGCAGTGTCGGCTTGGAAAACATTCAGTACTTC	NA	NA	TRBJ2-4	TRBV10-1
CASSWTGQGVGSTGELFF	TGTGCCAGCAGCTGGACGGGACAGGGTGTAGGGAGCACCGGGGAGCTGTTTTTT	NA	TRBD1	TRBJ2-2	TRBV7-2
CASSLRTSGTDTQYF	TGTGCCAGCAGCTTACGGACTAGCGGCACAGATACGCAGTATTTT	NA	TRBD2	TRBJ2-3	TRBV7-8
CASSIAGGPRNEQFF	TGTGCCAGTAGTATAGCGGGGGGGCCGAGGAATGAGCAGTTCTTC	NA	TRBD2	TRBJ2-1	TRBV19
CASSLAGGPRETQYF	TGTGCCAGTAGTCTAGCGGGGGGGCCCCGGGAGACCCAGTACTTC	NA	TRBD2	TRBJ2-5	TRBV19
CSVEDRGLARPYEQYF	TGCAGCGTTGAAGATCGGGGACTAGCGCGTCCCTACGAGCAGTACTTC	once	TRBD2	TRBJ2-7	TRBV29-1
CASVQGATEAFF	TGTGCCAGTGTGCAGGGGGCCACTGAAGCTTTCTTT	NA	TRBD1	TRBJ1-1	TRBV27
CASSLRANTEAFF	TGTGCCAGCAGCTTGCGGGCGAACACTGAAGCTTTCTTT	NA	NA	TRBJ1-1	TRBV7-2
CASSIGTPNTEAFF	TGTGCCAGTAGTATCGGGACCCCTAACACTGAAGCTTTCTTT	once	NA	TRBJ1-1	TRBV19
CASKEGVEAFF	TGTGCCAGCAAAGAGGGAGTAGAAGCTTTCTTT	NA	NA	TRBJ1-1	TRBV27
CASSPHQGSGELFF	TGTGCCAGTAGTCCACACCAGGGATCCGGGGAGCTGTTTTTT	few	NA	TRBJ2-2	TRBV19
CASSHRRDYEQYF	TGTGCCAGCAGTCATAGACGGGACTACGAGCAGTACTTC	NA	NA	TRBJ2-7	TRBV5-5
CASSSPSTANTEAFF	TGTGCCAGCAGTTCCCCTTCGACAGCGAACACTGAAGCTTTCTTT	few	NA	TRBJ1-1	TRBV28
CASSTTQNYGYTF	TGTGCCAGTAGTACTACACAGAACTATGGCTACACCTTC	once	NA	TRBJ1-2	TRBV19
CASSQSPGANTIYF	TGCGCCAGCAGTCAATCCCCCGGAGCAAACACCATATATTTT	NA	NA	TRBJ1-3	TRBV23-1
CASSNRELLPTNEKLFF	TGTGCCAGTAGTAATCGGGAACTGCTACCCACTAATGAAAAACTGTTTTTT	NA	NA	TRBJ1-4	TRBV19
CASRTLGQRVDEQFF	TGTGCCAGCAGGACCCTAGGACAGAGGGTTGATGAGCAGTTCTTC	NA	NA	TRBJ2-1	TRBV7-9
CASSPDTLNTEAFF	TGCGCCAGCAGCCCGGACACCCTGAACACTGAAGCTTTCTTT	NA	NA	TRBJ1-1	TRBV5-1
CASSFAQYLVQGELFF	TGTGCCAGCAGTTTCGCACAGTACCTCGTCCAGGGGGAGCTGTTTTTT	NA	NA	TRBJ2-2	TRBV27
CASNLGQGSTDTQYF	TGTGCCAGCAACCTAGGACAGGGAAGCACAGATACGCAGTATTTT	NA	TRBD1	TRBJ2-3	TRBV6-5
CSVEGTGRYTF	TGCAGCGTTGAAGGGACAGGGCGTTACACCTTC	NA	TRBD1	TRBJ1-2	TRBV29-1
CASSTGDFNEQFF	TGTGCCAGCAGCACCGGGGACTTCAATGAGCAGTTCTTC	NA	NA	TRBJ2-1	TRBV11-3
CASSYGTSGGQETQYF	TGTGCCAGCAGTTACGGGACTAGCGGGGGACAAGAGACCCAGTACTTC	NA	TRBD2	TRBJ2-5	TRBV6-6
CASSGLAGGNEQFF	TGTGCCAGCAGTGGACTAGCGGGGGGCAATGAGCAGTTCTTC	NA	TRBD2	TRBJ2-1	TRBV6-4
CASSLDWIRNTIYF	TGTGCCAGCAGCTTAGATTGGATTAGAAACACCATATATTTT	large	NA	TRBJ1-3	TRBV7-6
CATSRQYRGQPQHF	TGTGCCACCAGCAGGCAGTACAGGGGACAGCCCCAGCATTTT	few	TRBD1	TRBJ1-5	TRBV15
CAWSTQGYYGYTF	TGTGCCTGGAGTACGCAGGGCTATTATGGCTACACCTTC	NA	NA	TRBJ1-2	TRBV30
CASSPGQGQYEQYF	TGCGCCAGCAGCCCAGGACAGGGGCAGTACGAGCAGTACTTC	NA	TRBD1	TRBJ2-7	TRBV5-1